These T cell receptor beta chains were read from a single sample in a study of T cell responses to AZD1222 COVID-19 vaccine. The protocol was immunoSEQ multiplex PCR, while the TCRdb copy is restricted to in-frame clones and leaves out a portion. The repertoire holds 120,000 to 150,000 clones, with 80% to 95% as singletons. The sample in question was peripheral blood, obtained 28 days after the second AZD1222 dose. The receptor set was obtained from an adult who received the AZD1222 COVID-19 vaccine. Each CDR3 is given with its conserved first and last residue. Fields, in order: clone size, V gene, J gene, D gene, CDR3 protein, CDR3 DNA. The D gene is left open where the match is weak. The size of a clone is reported for some rows only, either as once, few or many, or as a class for expanded clones.

NA,TRBV11-3,TRBJ2-2,NA,CASSREADTGELFF,TGTGCCAGCAGCCGCGAAGCAGACACCGGGGAGCTGTTTTTT
NA,TRBV28,TRBJ1-6,NA,CASNVGLRNSPLHF,TGTGCCAGCAATGTGGGTTTGCGTAATTCACCCCTCCACTTT
NA,TRBV29-1,TRBJ1-2,NA,CSVEFGGYTF,TGCAGCGTTGAATTTGGGGGCTACACCTTC
once,TRBV27,TRBJ1-2,NA,CASSPGWTALYGYTF,TGTGCCAGCAGTCCGGGGTGGACGGCCCTCTATGGCTACACCTTC
once,TRBV5-6,TRBJ2-7,NA,CASSLRENPLEQYF,TGTGCCAGCAGCTTGAGGGAGAACCCGCTCGAGCAGTACTTC
NA,TRBV6-6,TRBJ2-7,TRBD1,CASSYQQGYEQYF,TGTGCCAGCAGTTACCAACAGGGGTACGAGCAGTACTTC
once,TRBV27,TRBJ1-2,NA,CASSPANYGYTF,TGTGCCAGCAGTCCGGCTAACTATGGCTACACCTTC
NA,TRBV5-1,TRBJ1-1,NA,CASSLVPLGEAEAFF,TGCGCCAGCAGCTTGGTGCCCTTAGGGGAGGCTGAAGCTTTCTTT
NA,TRBV28,TRBJ1-5,NA,CASSSANQPQHF,TGTGCCAGCAGTTCGGCGAATCAGCCCCAGCATTTT
NA,TRBV3-1/TRBV3-2,TRBJ2-1,TRBD2,CASSQDSTRLAGRNEQFF,TGTGCCAGCAGCCAAGACTCGACCCGACTAGCGGGACGCAATGAGCAGTTCTTC
NA,TRBV3-1/TRBV3-2,TRBJ2-1,NA,CASSQDLAGSPYNEQFF,TGTGCCAGCAGCCAAGACTTGGCGGGGAGCCCCTACAATGAGCAGTTCTTC
NA,TRBV2,TRBJ1-6,TRBD1,CASSVGQGSNSPLHF,TGTGCCAGCAGTGTGGGACAGGGGAGTAATTCACCCCTCCACTTT
NA,TRBV24-1,TRBJ2-1,TRBD1,CATSVGTEQFF,TGTGCCACCAGTGTGGGGACAGAACAGTTCTTC
NA,TRBV19,TRBJ1-5,NA,CASSIVVGNQPQHF,TGTGCCAGTAGTATTGTGGTTGGCAATCAGCCCCAGCATTTT
NA,TRBV2,TRBJ2-3,TRBD2,CASPRTSGGDTQYF,TGTGCCAGCCCTAGGACTAGCGGGGGCGATACGCAGTATTTT
NA,TRBV6-5,TRBJ1-1,NA,CASSYYLRVTEAFF,TGTGCCAGCAGTTACTATCTCCGCGTCACTGAAGCTTTCTTT
NA,TRBV5-1,TRBJ1-1,NA,CASSASRTVMNTEAFF,TGCGCCAGCAGCGCATCGCGGACAGTCATGAACACTGAAGCTTTCTTT
NA,TRBV11-2,TRBJ1-1,NA,CASSLGRGRGTEAFF,TGTGCCAGCAGTCTAGGGCGGGGGCGAGGGACTGAAGCTTTCTTT
NA,TRBV28,TRBJ2-7,TRBD1,CASSRTGFSYEQYF,TGTGCCAGCAGCCGGACAGGGTTTAGCTACGAGCAGTACTTC
NA,TRBV12-3/TRBV12-4,TRBJ1-5,NA,CASDEGTNQPQHF,TGTGCCAGTGACGAGGGAACCAATCAGCCCCAGCATTTT
NA,TRBV18,TRBJ1-6,NA,CASSRDGSPLHF,TGTGCCAGCTCACGGGACGGATCACCCCTCCACTTT
NA,TRBV5-1,TRBJ2-2,NA,CASRVNEARTGELFF,TGCGCCAGCAGGGTGAACGAGGCAAGAACCGGGGAGCTGTTTTTT
NA,TRBV6-5,TRBJ2-7,NA,CASSYGPGDPTYEQYF,TGTGCCAGCAGTTACGGGCCGGGAGACCCCACCTACGAGCAGTACTTC
NA,TRBV19,TRBJ2-3,TRBD2,CASSKGLAGNTDTQYF,TGTGCCAGTAGCAAAGGACTAGCGGGAAACACAGATACGCAGTATTTT
once,TRBV6-1,TRBJ2-3,NA,CASSESAERDTQYF,TGTGCCAGCAGTGAAAGCGCCGAGAGGGATACGCAGTATTTT
NA,TRBV9,TRBJ2-1,TRBD2,CASSVEGTSYRGEQFF,TGTGCCAGCAGCGTAGAGGGGACTAGCTATCGGGGTGAGCAGTTCTTC
NA,TRBV15,TRBJ2-7,TRBD1,CATSRTGTAYEQYF,TGTGCCACCAGCAGGACCGGGACAGCCTACGAGCAGTACTTC
NA,TRBV23-1,TRBJ2-1,TRBD1,CASGASKGVRTGDHEQFF,TGCGCCAGCGGCGCATCTAAGGGTGTAAGGACAGGGGACCATGAGCAGTTCTTC
NA,TRBV4-2,TRBJ1-5,NA,CASSQERGAQHF,TGTGCCAGCAGCCAAGAGCGAGGGGCCCAGCATTTT
NA,TRBV21-1,TRBJ2-7,NA,CASSKPRVRESNDEQYF,TGTGCCAGCAGCAAACCAAGAGTCCGGGAGAGTAATGACGAGCAGTACTTC
NA,TRBV27,TRBJ2-3,TRBD2,CASSFRLLAGLTDTQYF,TGTGCCAGCAGTTTCCGCCTACTAGCGGGGCTCACAGATACGCAGTATTTT
once,TRBV19,TRBJ2-1,TRBD2,CASSRGGGPSNPEQFF,TGTGCCAGTAGTCGGGGGGGAGGGCCATCTAATCCTGAGCAGTTCTTC
NA,TRBV7-2,TRBJ1-1,NA,CASSLEAGANTEAFF,TGTGCCAGCAGCTTAGAGGCGGGGGCGAACACTGAAGCTTTCTTT
NA,TRBV3-1/TRBV3-2,TRBJ1-3,NA,CASSQNRRSGNTIYF,TGTGCCAGCAGCCAAAACCGGCGCTCTGGAAACACCATATATTTT
NA,TRBV9,TRBJ2-6,NA,CASRGTGANVLTF,TGTGCCAGCAGAGGGACTGGGGCCAACGTCCTGACTTTC
NA,TRBV27,TRBJ2-5,TRBD1,CASRSYLRGRETQYF,TGTGCCAGCAGAAGCTATTTAAGGGGGCGAGAGACCCAGTACTTC
NA,TRBV11-1,TRBJ2-7,TRBD2,CASSPGVVLAGSEQYF,TGTGCCAGCAGCCCAGGAGTGGTTCTAGCGGGAAGCGAGCAGTACTTC
NA,TRBV29-1,TRBJ1-2,TRBD1,CSVDWNRGWGYTF,TGCAGCGTTGACTGGAACAGGGGTTGGGGCTACACCTTC
NA,TRBV11-1,TRBJ2-1,NA,CASSSTRSLNNEQFF,TGTGCCAGCAGCTCAACTAGATCGCTTAACAATGAGCAGTTCTTC
NA,TRBV7-8,TRBJ1-6,TRBD1,CASSNSGTDNSPLHF,TGTGCCAGCAGCAACTCCGGGACAGATAATTCACCCCTCCACTTT
NA,TRBV15,TRBJ2-5,TRBD2,CATSRGGAGVQETQYF,TGTGCCACCAGCAGAGGAGGGGCGGGGGTCCAAGAGACCCAGTACTTC
NA,TRBV3-1/TRBV3-2,TRBJ2-3,NA,CASSQGVYSDTQYF,TGTGCCAGCAGCCAAGGGGTATACTCAGATACGCAGTATTTT
few,TRBV12-3/TRBV12-4,TRBJ2-7,NA,CASSLMAYEQYF,TGTGCCAGCAGTCTTATGGCCTACGAGCAGTACTTC
NA,TRBV11-2,TRBJ2-3,NA,CASSQEVTDTQYF,TGTGCCAGCAGCCAGGAAGTAACAGATACGCAGTATTTT
NA,TRBV5-4,TRBJ2-3,NA,CASSSEGGTDTQYF,TGTGCCAGCAGCTCGGAGGGAGGCACAGATACGCAGTATTTT
NA,TRBV7-2,TRBJ2-1,TRBD2,CASSLLTSGKNEQFF,TGTGCCAGCAGCTTACTGACTAGCGGGAAGAATGAGCAGTTCTTC
NA,TRBV5-4,TRBJ2-3,TRBD2,CASSLSSGSPADTQYF,TGTGCCAGCAGCTTGTCTAGCGGGAGCCCCGCAGATACGCAGTATTTT
NA,TRBV7-3,TRBJ1-1,NA,CASSSDGFNTEAFF,TGTGCCAGCAGCTCGGACGGGTTCAACACTGAAGCTTTCTTT
few,TRBV12-3/TRBV12-4,TRBJ1-2,NA,CASTEQGFYGYTF,TGTGCCAGCACCGAACAGGGCTTTTATGGCTACACCTTC
NA,TRBV7-2,TRBJ1-6,NA,CASSLGYRRSYNSPLHF,TGTGCCAGCAGCTTAGGCTACCGGAGGTCCTATAATTCACCCCTCCACTTT
NA,TRBV6-5,TRBJ2-1,NA,CASSYWGNEQFF,TGTGCCAGCAGTTACTGGGGGAATGAGCAGTTCTTC
NA,TRBV15,TRBJ1-1,NA,CATSGGNTEAFF,TGTGCCACCAGCGGAGGGAACACTGAAGCTTTCTTT
NA,TRBV2,TRBJ1-2,TRBD1,CASSAFRDRGNYGYTF,TGTGCCAGCAGTGCTTTCCGGGACAGGGGCAACTATGGCTACACCTTC
NA,TRBV7-9,TRBJ2-7,NA,CASSLVAGYEQYF,TGTGCCAGCAGCTTAGTTGCGGGGTACGAGCAGTACTTC
NA,TRBV15,TRBJ2-3,NA,CATSRDLGLGTDTQYF,TGTGCCACCAGCAGAGATCTAGGGCTTGGCACAGATACGCAGTATTTT
NA,TRBV11-2,TRBJ2-5,TRBD2,CASSLVGGGWETQYF,TGTGCCAGCAGCTTAGTCGGGGGGGGCTGGGAGACCCAGTACTTC
NA,TRBV29-1,TRBJ1-1,NA,CSVERGAENTEAFF,TGCAGCGTTGAGCGCGGGGCCGAGAACACTGAAGCTTTCTTT